This T cell receptor (beta chain) was captured in a study of cytomegalovirus exposure and HLA in healthy donors. General study results and limits: Cytomegalovirus-associated TCR beta chains were listed, numbering over 150. Per a later analysis, 18,000 or so TCR beta sequences showed association with HLA alleles at 0.05 false discovery rate.

Use of 60 Vbeta and 13 Jbeta primers characterized the PCR. TCRdb's table, derived via immunoSEQ multiplex PCR, lists solely in-frame clones and lacks some. Of about 110,000 clones listed, around 83% are singletons. Turning to this clone: Its matching antigen is unknown.

The clonotype was recovered from a woman in her sixties or seventies in good health and CMV-seropositive. The specimen was PBMCs.

The chain's CDR3 is CASSTGGLQETQYF. In DNA, the CDR3 is TGTGCCAGCAGCACAGGGGGCCTTCAAGAGACCCAGTACTTC. The V and J genes are TRBV9 and TRBJ2-5; the match to TRBD1 covers 9 bases. CDR3 length equals 14 residues. V lost 4 bases, J lost 2 bases, and 3 bases stayed unmatched. Germline loops: CDR1 SGDLS, CDR2 YYNGEE.